This is a list of T cell receptor beta chains from one sample in a study of T cell responses to AZD1222 COVID-19 vaccine. Produced via immunoSEQ multiplex PCR; TCRdb's table is partial and in-frame only. Here the sample spans over 150,000 clones, around 90% being singletons. Specimen: peripheral blood, collected 28 days after the second AZD1222 dose. The receptors here all came from an adult who received the AZD1222 COVID-19 vaccine. Both conserved end residues are part of each CDR3. D genes are given only for firm matches. The size of a clone is reported for some rows only, either as once, few or many, or as a class for expanded clones.

TRBJ2-1,-,-,TRBV2,CASRRGLNNEQFF,TGTGCCAGCCGGCGGGGATTAAACAATGAGCAGTTCTTC
TRBJ1-3,-,few,TRBV5-5,CASSLDRVSGNTIYF,TGTGCCAGCAGCTTGGACAGGGTCTCTGGAAACACCATATATTTT
TRBJ2-2,-,-,TRBV5-1,CASALGLYRWNTGELFF,TGCGCCAGCGCTTTAGGCCTCTATAGATGGAACACCGGGGAGCTGTTTTTT
TRBJ2-3,TRBD1,-,TRBV11-3,CASSFAGSGGIDTQYF,TGTGCCAGCAGCTTTGCTGGGTCAGGGGGAATAGATACGCAGTATTTT
TRBJ1-2,-,-,TRBV6-1,CASSERGTLIYGYTF,TGTGCCAGCAGTGAAAGGGGGACACTCATCTATGGCTACACCTTC
TRBJ1-5,-,few,TRBV6-1,CASSEVRPRGNQPQHF,TGTGCCAGCAGTGAAGTCCGCCCTCGGGGCAATCAGCCCCAGCATTTT
TRBJ1-1,-,-,TRBV30,CAWSFENTEAFF,TGTGCCTGGAGTTTTGAGAACACTGAAGCTTTCTTT
TRBJ2-3,TRBD2,-,TRBV15,CATTKDLAADTQYF,TGTGCCACCACCAAGGATCTAGCGGCAGATACGCAGTATTTT
TRBJ2-3,-,-,TRBV18,CASSPPQYPTDTQYF,TGTGCCAGCTCACCACCGCAATACCCCACAGATACGCAGTATTTT
TRBJ1-2,-,-,TRBV5-4,CASSFDLPGHIKGYTF,TGTGCCAGCAGCTTTGATCTACCGGGACACATAAAAGGCTACACCTTC
TRBJ2-7,-,many,TRBV15,CATSILLGGTHEQYF,TGTGCCACCAGCATCCTCCTGGGGGGAACCCACGAGCAGTACTTC
TRBJ1-1,-,-,TRBV6-1,CASSDRRRNTEAFF,TGTGCCAGCAGTGACCGACGGAGGAACACTGAAGCTTTCTTT
TRBJ1-6,-,-,TRBV7-2,CASSLNSPLHF,TGTGCCAGCAGCTTAAATTCACCCCTCCACTTT
TRBJ2-1,TRBD2,-,TRBV20-1,CSASLGSSGGLIGNEQFF,TGCAGTGCTAGTCTAGGGAGTAGCGGGGGCCTAATTGGGAATGAGCAGTTCTTC
TRBJ1-6,-,-,TRBV5-6,CASSLAGNSPLHF,TGTGCCAGCAGCTTGGCAGGGAATTCACCCCTCCACTTT
TRBJ2-1,-,-,TRBV6-1,CASSEDRFVDEQFF,TGTGCCAGCAGCGAAGACAGGTTTGTAGATGAGCAGTTCTTC
TRBJ1-2,TRBD1,-,TRBV24-1,CATRAGGNYGYTF,TGTGCCACCAGGGCAGGGGGAAACTATGGCTACACCTTC
TRBJ2-7,TRBD1,-,TRBV9,CASSTGQRPYEQYF,TGTGCCAGCAGCACGGGACAGAGACCCTACGAGCAGTACTTC
TRBJ1-5,-,-,TRBV10-3,CAKTAISNQPQHF,TGTGCCAAAACAGCTATTAGCAATCAGCCCCAGCATTTT
TRBJ1-5,TRBD1,many,TRBV6-2/TRBV6-3,CASSFRGPPNQPQHF,TGTGCCAGCAGTTTCAGGGGGCCCCCCAATCAGCCCCAGCATTTT
TRBJ1-1,-,once,TRBV29-1,CSVEDRLNTEAFF,TGCAGCGTTGAAGATCGCCTCAACACTGAAGCTTTCTTT
TRBJ2-3,-,-,TRBV9,CASSVSRETDTQYF,TGTGCCAGCAGCGTTTCGCGGGAAACAGATACGCAGTATTTT
TRBJ2-7,TRBD2,-,TRBV27,CASRSGTSGNEQYF,TGTGCCAGCAGGTCCGGGACTAGCGGCAACGAGCAGTACTTC
TRBJ1-6,-,-,TRBV30,CAWSGGHSGSPLHF,TGTGCCTGGAGTGGGGGACACTCGGGTTCACCCCTCCACTTT
TRBJ1-5,TRBD1,-,TRBV19,CASSIWTGDQPQHF,TGTGCCAGTAGTATATGGACAGGGGATCAGCCCCAGCATTTT
TRBJ1-6,-,-,TRBV4-1,CASSQVTSSYNSPLHF,TGCGCCAGCAGCCAAGTCACCAGCTCCTATAATTCACCCCTCCACTTT
TRBJ2-7,-,-,TRBV6-5,CASSHSKDRPYEQYF,TGTGCCAGCAGTCACTCTAAAGACAGGCCCTACGAGCAGTACTTC
TRBJ2-1,TRBD1,-,TRBV5-1,CASSLASGTAHKFSYNEQFF,TGCGCCAGCAGCTTGGCCTCCGGGACAGCCCACAAGTTCTCCTACAATGAGCAGTTCTTC
TRBJ2-7,TRBD1,-,TRBV11-3,CASSLDGTGLPLSEQYF,TGTGCCAGCAGCTTAGACGGGACAGGCCTACCCCTATCGGAGCAGTACTTC
TRBJ2-3,TRBD1,once,TRBV7-3,CASSLNPDRGTQYF,TGTGCCAGCAGCTTAAACCCGGACAGGGGGACGCAGTATTTT
TRBJ1-1,-,-,TRBV7-2,CASSLADIRDTEAFF,TGTGCCAGCAGCCTCGCCGACATTCGGGACACTGAAGCTTTCTTT
TRBJ1-3,-,-,TRBV4-1,CASSQPRAGGSGNTIYF,TGCGCCAGCAGCCAACCCAGGGCGGGGGGCTCTGGAAACACCATATATTTT
TRBJ1-2,-,-,TRBV11-2,CASSYQGSYGYTF,TGTGCCAGCAGCTACCAGGGTTCCTATGGCTACACCTTC
TRBJ2-1,TRBD2,-,TRBV18,CASSPEAGGLGEQFF,TGTGCCAGCTCACCAGAAGCGGGGGGGCTGGGTGAGCAGTTCTTC
TRBJ2-2,-,-,TRBV4-3,CASSPRTTPSTGELFF,TGCGCCAGCAGCCCCCGGACAACCCCGAGCACCGGGGAGCTGTTTTTT
TRBJ1-3,-,-,TRBV28,CASSQSSGNTIYF,TGTGCCAGCAGTCAGAGCTCTGGAAACACCATATATTTT
TRBJ1-3,-,-,TRBV5-1,CASSSLGGMLGNTIYF,TGCGCCAGCAGCTCCCTGGGGGGGATGCTTGGAAACACCATATATTTT